Included here is one T cell receptor beta chain sequence, with context. The data were obtained in a study of long-term antiretroviral therapy in people with HIV. Germline V CDR1 and CDR2: SGHTA, FQGNSA. The CDR3 extends over 17 amino acids. The J segment lost 0 bases and the V segment lost 8 bases, leaving 13 bases of the junction unmatched. Survey-level resolution applied to immunoSEQ assay v3.0. Sequenced by immunoSEQ multiplex PCR; TCRdb stores in-frame clones only, minus some. The sample has 20,000 to 30,000 clones; approximately 80% are singletons. Sequencing used unsorted PBMCs, obtained 4.4 years after starting antiretroviral therapy. This TCR was recovered from a young man with HIV. This chain links TRBV7-2 with TRBJ2-3; 8 bases are shared with TRBD2. The CDR3 reads CASRGREADTSTDTQYF. In DNA form, the CDR3 reads TGTGCCAGCCGCGGGCGGGAGGCCGATACTAGCACAGATACGCAGTATTTT.